These 10 T cell receptor beta chains originate from one sample sequenced in a study of blood T cell repertoires in COVID-19. Sequencing used immunoSEQ multiplex PCR; TCRdb keeps in-frame clones, though not all of them. The table has roughly 180,000 clones, approximately 90% seen once. The sequenced sample consisted of PBMCs or T cells enriched from blood (not recorded which). The receptor set was obtained from a young woman who had recovered from COVID-19.

The DNA for the CDR3 is TGTGCCAGCAGCGGAGGTAGGACAGTGAACACTGAAGCTTTCTTT. Protein: CASSGGRTVNTEAFF. The V gene is TRBV11-3, the J gene TRBJ1-1; D might be TRBD1 (6 bases). The ends were cut back, 5 bases at V and 0 bases at J, with 13 bases in the middle. The germline V gene has CDR1 SGHNT and CDR2 YENEEA. The CDR3 covers 15 residues.

This chain joins TRBV4-1 and TRBJ1-4; TRBD1 aligns across 8 bases. The V gene end was trimmed by 3 bases and the J gene end by 4 bases; junction bases not matched to a gene: 4. Per germline, CDR1 MGHRA and CDR2 YSYEKL. The CDR3 extends over 15 amino acids. The CDR3 spells CASSQGQVFNEKLFF. The CDR3 coding sequence is TGCGCCAGCAGCCAGGGACAGGTCTTTAATGAAAAACTGTTTTTT.

This clone showed up just a few times. This chain links TRBV2 with TRBJ2-6; 7 bases line up with TRBD1. Germline CDR1 is SNHLY and CDR2 is FYNNEI. This CDR3 spans 14 amino acids. After removal of 7 bases from V and 4 bases from J, the junction contained 4 bases not matched to a gene. The CDR3 bases are TGTGCCAGCAAACAGGGGTCCGGGGCCAACGTCCTGACTTTC. Translated, it gives CASKQGSGANVLTF.

The CDR3 is CASSLEVLTAGRYNEQFF. CDR3 sequence (DNA): TGTGCCAGCAGCTTAGAGGTACTTACAGCGGGGCGATACAATGAGCAGTTCTTC. The chain combines TRBV7-9 with TRBJ2-1; 7 nucleotides agree with TRBD2. Trimming at V came to 1 base and at J to 4 bases, leaving 13 bases not matched to a gene. The CDR3 consists of 18 residues. Looked up from germline, CDR1 is SEHNR and CDR2 is FQNEAQ (reference sequence).

The gene calls are TRBV11-2 and TRBJ1-1; 7 positions match TRBD1. The CDR3 sequence is 14 residues long. Germline trimming cut 6 bases from V and 1 base from J; bases unmatched to any gene: 5. Germline V gives CDR1 SGHAT, CDR2 FQNNGV. CDR3 amino acids: CASSQNRGNTEAFF. CDR3 nucleotide sequence: TGTGCCAGCAGTCAGAACAGGGGGAACACTGAAGCTTTCTTT.

The chain is built from TRBV3-1 (or the pseudogene TRBV3-2) and TRBJ1-1; no firm D call. Germline V gene lookup returns CDR1 LGHDT and CDR2 YNNKEL (reference sequence). V was clipped by 0 bases and J by 5 bases, with 16 bases between them. CDR3 length equals 16 residues. The CDR3 region has the DNA TGTGCCAGCAGCCAAGATCGAAGGGAGCCTGAAACTGAAGCTTTCTTT. It translates to CASSQDRREPETEAFF.

V gene TRBV14 combines with J gene TRBJ2-1, with D maybe TRBD2 (5 bases). CDR1 SGHDN and CDR2 FVKESK come from the germline V gene. Trimming removed 6 bases at V and 4 bases at J, with 13 bases between. The CDR3 sequence is 14 residues long. The CDR3 DNA reads TGTGCCAGCAGTCCGGTGGGGAGATACAATGAGCAGTTCTTC. It specifies CASSPVGRYNEQFF.

J is TRBJ1-5 and V is TRBV19, with D unresolved. Germline values: CDR1 LNHDA, CDR2 SQIVND (reference sequence). V was shortened by 3 bases and J by 4 bases, with 13 bases between the two germline ends. This CDR3 region has 15 residues. CDR3 DNA: TGTGCCAGTAGTATTAATTTTGGCCCTAATCAGCCCCAGCATTTT. Translation gives CASSINFGPNQPQHF.

The chain has TRBV4-2 and TRBJ1-2; 8 nucleotides line up with TRBD1. Germline V lookup: CDR1 LGHNA, CDR2 YNFKEQ. V lost 0 bases to trimming and J lost 3 bases; unmatched junction nucleotides: 6. The CDR3 consists of 16 residues. The CDR3 reads CASSQEGTGTYYGYTF. CDR3 in DNA: TGTGCCAGCAGCCAAGAAGGGACAGGCACCTACTATGGCTACACCTTC.

The rearrangement uses TRBV9 and TRBJ2-1, with a weak D call TRBD1 (5 bases). The germline CDR1 and CDR2 sequences are SGDLS and YYNGEE. CDR3 length: 16 amino acids. Trimming shortened V by 0 bases and J by 0 bases, and 10 bases separated the two germline ends. The CDR3 is CASSVGAGISYNEQFF. The CDR3 DNA reads TGTGCCAGCAGCGTAGGAGCAGGGATCTCCTACAATGAGCAGTTCTTC. Drawing the rest from reference TRBV9 and TRBJ2-1, the complete variable domain is DSGVTQTPKHLITATGQRVTLRCSPRSGDLSVYWYQQSLDQGLQFLIQYYNGEERAKGNILERFSAQQFPDLHSELNLSSLELGDSALYFCASSVGAGISYNEQFFGPGTRLTVL.